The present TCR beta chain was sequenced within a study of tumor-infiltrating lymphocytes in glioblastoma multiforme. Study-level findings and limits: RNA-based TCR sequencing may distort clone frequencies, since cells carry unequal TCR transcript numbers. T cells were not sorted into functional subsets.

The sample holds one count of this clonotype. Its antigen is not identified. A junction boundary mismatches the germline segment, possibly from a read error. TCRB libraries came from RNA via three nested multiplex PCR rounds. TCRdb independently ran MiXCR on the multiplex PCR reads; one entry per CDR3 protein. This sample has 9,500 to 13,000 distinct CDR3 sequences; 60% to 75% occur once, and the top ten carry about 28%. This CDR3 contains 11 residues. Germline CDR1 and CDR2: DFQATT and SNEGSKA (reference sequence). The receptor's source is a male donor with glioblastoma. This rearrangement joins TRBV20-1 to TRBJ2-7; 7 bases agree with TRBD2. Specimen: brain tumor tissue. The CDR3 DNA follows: TGCAGTGCTACAACTAGCGCCGAGCAGCACTTC. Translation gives CSATTSAEQHF.